This T cell receptor beta chain was recovered during a study of control samples from healthy donors and cancer patients. This table comes from immunoSEQ multiplex PCR, and its TCRdb copy is limited to in-frame clones, with some not included. The profile shows under 150,000 clones, 80% to 95% of them singletons. This clone has more than one count but fewer than ten. CDR3 length: 11 amino acids. Trimming removed 11 bases from V and 13 bases from J; junction bases left unmatched: 9. Germline V lookup: CDR1 LNHDA, CDR2 SQIVND (reference sequence). The sequence was collected from a man aged 25 to 40 in good health. The V call is TRBV19, the J call TRBJ2-1; 9 nucleotides agree with TRBD2. Input material: blood. The CDR3 loop is CAVDRAGGQFF. CDR3 DNA sequence: TGTGCCGTCGACCGAGCGGGAGGCCAGTTCTTC.